These 10 T cell receptor beta chains originate from one sample sequenced in a study of response to subunit inactivated influenza vaccine. TCRdb processed the RT-PCR reads anew with MiXCR; each CDR3 protein has one entry. Among 500,000 to 750,000 distinct CDR3 sequences listed, roughly 15% were seen once. Sequencing was performed on PBMCs from blood, taken 11 to 12 days after vaccination. The receptors here all came from a man aged 45 to 65 who received an inactivated influenza vaccine.

This CDR3 reads CASKSGQGTDTQYF. The CDR3 DNA reads as TGTGCCAGCAAATCGGGACAGGGTACAGATACGCAGTATTTT. The rearrangement joins TRBV6-1 to TRBJ2-3; 9 bases align to TRBD1. Germline CDR1 is MNHNS and CDR2 is SASEGT. The CDR3 loop spans 14 amino acids. The ends lost 7 bases at V and 3 bases at J; junction bases unmatched: 5.

The CDR3 DNA reads TGTGCCAGCAGGAGACAGGGCCCCTCCTACGAGCAGTACTTC. Its translation: CASRRQGPSYEQYF. V is TRBV5-4 and J is TRBJ2-7; TRBD1 agrees at 7 bases. Germline V gene data show CDR1 as SGHNT and CDR2 as YYREEE (reference sequence). The V gene end was trimmed by 5 bases and the J gene end by 0 bases; junction bases not matched to a gene: 5. This CDR3 region has 14 residues.

The chain recombines TRBV7-9 with TRBJ1-4, with 9 bases aligning to TRBD1. Germline assignment: CDR1 SEHNR and CDR2 FQNEAQ (reference sequence). V gave up 5 bases and J gave up 8 bases; unmatched junction bases: 6. The CDR3 sequence is 14 residues long. The CDR3 DNA reads as TGTGCCAGCAGCATGGACAGGGGTGGGGAAAAACTGTTTTTT. Residues: CASSMDRGGEKLFF.

There are many counts of this clonotype. CDR3: CASSLRTGNYNSPLHF. The CDR3, as DNA: TGTGCCAGCAGCTTGAGGACAGGGAACTATAATTCACCCCTCCACTTT. The chain combines TRBV13 with TRBJ1-6; 8 bases agree with TRBD1. Germline CDR1 and CDR2: PRHDT and FYEKMQ (reference sequence). The junction had 4 bases not matched to a gene; V was cut back by 3 bases and J by 3 bases. The length of the CDR3 is 16 residues.

This clonotype has a count of ten or more. The rearrangement joins TRBV28 to TRBJ1-6, with a weak D call TRBD1 (5 bases). V lost 2 bases to trimming and J lost 13 bases, with 9 bases between them. CDR1 and CDR2 from the germline V gene are MDHEN and SYDVKM. The CDR3 extends over 12 amino acids. CDR3 sequence reads: CASSLVGAPLHF. The CDR3 nucleotides read TGTGCCAGCAGTTTAGTTGGGGCTCCCCTCCACTTT.

This clonotype appeared a few times. V usage is TRBV2 and J usage is TRBJ2-3; maybe TRBD2 (5 bases). V was trimmed by 5 bases and J by 7 bases, leaving 7 bases between them. In germline, CDR1 is SNHLY, CDR2 FYNNEI. The CDR3 contains 11 residues. The CDR3 sequence: CASSPGNTQYF. In DNA form, the CDR3 reads TGTGCCAGCAGTCCGGGAAATACGCAGTATTTT.

The V gene is TRBV6-2 or TRBV6-3, the J gene TRBJ2-3; the D is unclear. Germline loops: CDR1 MNHEY, CDR2 SVGEGT. This CDR3 region has 11 residues. Trimming shortened V by 5 bases and J by 6 bases, and 6 bases separated the two germline ends. CDR3: CASSIRDTQYF. The CDR3 region has the DNA TGTGCCAGCAGTATTCGGGATACGCAGTATTTT.

The chain carries TRBV6-1 and TRBJ1-5, with a possible D match to TRBD1 (6 bases). The V and J ends lost 5 bases and 6 bases respectively, with 11 bases between them. The CDR3 has 13 amino acids. The germline CDR1 and CDR2 sequences are MNHNS and SASEGT. CDR3 DNA sequence: TGTGCCAGCAGTACCCTACAGGGTCAGCCCCAGCATTTT. Translation: CASSTLQGQPQHF.

This clonotype was observed at least ten times. The genes are TRBV5-1 and TRBJ2-1, with a weak D call TRBD2 (6 bases). V dropped 4 bases and J dropped 6 bases, with 17 bases sitting between them. The CDR3 is 15 residues long. CDR1 is SGHRS and CDR2 is YFSETQ in the germline V gene. This chain's CDR3 is CASSSLDGGSNEQFF. The CDR3 DNA follows: TGCGCCAGCAGCAGCCTGGACGGAGGGAGCAATGAGCAGTTCTTC.

In its sample, this clonotype was seen a few times. This chain links TRBV28 with TRBJ2-7, with no clear D. The CDR3 extends over 15 amino acids. Trimming cost V 5 bases and J 7 bases, with 21 bases left between them. CDR1 MDHEN and CDR2 SYDVKM come from the germline V gene. In nucleotides, the CDR3 is TGTGCCAGCAGTCGTGTACACGGACGGGTGGGAGAGCAGTACTTC. Residues: CASSRVHGRVGEQYF.